The sequence of this T cell receptor beta chain was determined in a study of blood T cell repertoires in COVID-19. TCRdb's copy holds only in-frame clones and misses some; the assay was immunoSEQ multiplex PCR. The sample carries about 220,000 clones, 80% to 85% recorded once. In this sample, this clone turned up once. This CDR3 is 15 amino acids long. Germline trimming cut 4 bases from V and 2 bases from J; bases unmatched to any gene: 5. Germline values: CDR1 MGHRA, CDR2 YSYEKL. Sequencing used peripheral blood. This receptor was identified in a human donor in a cohort sampled during active COVID-19. The chain recombines TRBV4-1 with TRBJ1-5, with 7 bases identical to TRBD1. CDR3 sequence reads: CASSRNRGGNQPQHF. The CDR3 nucleotides are TGCGCCAGCAGCCGGAACAGGGGTGGCAATCAGCCCCAGCATTTT.